The 20 T cell receptor beta chains presented below share a single source sample, sequenced in a study of Ad26.COV2.S vaccination and SARS-CoV-2 variants. The treatment here: roughly 20 received Ad26.COV2.S at low or high dose, single or two shots; about five received placebo; per-sample allocation not given. The samples were gathered on day 63 after the first injection of vaccine or placebo. The repertoire was sequenced with immunoSEQ multiplex PCR; TCRdb's copy has only in-frame clones and lacks some. The data hold some 290,000 clones, with 70% to 90% observed a single time. The sequenced sample was peripheral blood, obtained in a trial of Ad26.COV2.S vaccine versus placebo. The receptors were gathered from a person aged 18-65 years who received the Ad26.COV2.S COVID-19 vaccine or a placebo.

The chain has TRBV4-1 and TRBJ1-2; tentatively, D is TRBD1 (6 bases). This CDR3 is 17 amino acids long. V shed 0 bases and J shed 3 bases, with 17 bases lying between them. Looked up from germline, CDR1 is MGHRA and CDR2 is YSYEKL. The CDR3 is CASSQDQGGGAYYGYTF. CDR3 coding DNA: TGCGCCAGCAGCCAAGATCAGGGCGGGGGCGCATACTATGGCTACACCTTC.

The genes are TRBV5-1 and TRBJ2-7; D is possibly TRBD1 or TRBD2 (5 bases each). The ends were cut back, 0 bases at V and 5 bases at J, with 15 bases in the middle. The CDR3 contains 15 residues. Germline CDR1 and CDR2: SGHRS and YFSETQ. CDR3 sequence (DNA): TGCGCCAGCAGCTTGGCCGGGACCCGAGGTGACGAGCAGTACTTC. This sequence encodes CASSLAGTRGDEQYF.

This clone has only a few counts. The rearrangement links TRBV20-1 to TRBJ1-1; D is ambiguous. The CDR3 consists of 11 residues. The V gene's germline CDR1 is DFQATT and CDR2 SNEGSKA (reference sequence). V lost 6 bases, J lost 4 bases, and 9 bases lay in between. DNA of the CDR3: TGCAGTGCCCTCAGAAGCACTGAAGCTTTCTTT. Its protein product is CSALRSTEAFF.

The V gene is TRBV3-1 (or the pseudogene TRBV3-2), the J gene TRBJ2-1; TRBD2 aligns across 8 bases. The germline gives CDR1 LGHDT, CDR2 YNNKEL (reference sequence). The junction had 12 bases not matched to a gene; V was cut back by 3 bases and J by 8 bases. The CDR3 covers 16 residues. This CDR3 is CASSHKRGGQSDEQFF. CDR3 coding DNA: TGTGCCAGCAGCCACAAACGGGGGGGCCAATCTGATGAGCAGTTCTTC.

The chain uses TRBV11-3 and TRBJ2-3; TRBD2 aligns across 16 bases. J was trimmed by 1 base and V by 5 bases; bases with no gene match: 6. The CDR3 sequence is 18 residues long. CDR1 SGHNT and CDR2 YENEEA come from the germline V gene. The CDR3 DNA is TGTGCCAGCAGCCCGGGACTAGCGGGGGGGGAGGGCACAGATACGCAGTATTTT. Translating gives CASSPGLAGGEGTDTQYF.

This chain joins TRBV6-1 and TRBJ2-7; 8 bases are shared with TRBD1. The CDR3 covers 17 residues. V lost 4 bases, J lost 7 bases, and 18 bases stayed unmatched. The germline CDR1 and CDR2 sequences are MNHNS and SASEGT. CDR3 nucleotides: TGTGCCAGCAGTGTAGGTTATGGCGGGACAGGCTTCTGGGAGCAGTACTTC. Its protein is CASSVGYGGTGFWEQYF.

The V call is TRBV6-6, the J call TRBJ2-7; D possibly uses TRBD1 or TRBD2 (7 bases each). Trimming removed 4 bases at V and 2 bases at J, with 15 bases between. The CDR3 spans 15 residues. The germline CDR1 and CDR2 sequences are MNHNY and SVGAGI (reference sequence). CDR3 DNA sequence: TGTGCCAGCAGTTCCTGGGGGGGGACAGCCTACGAGCAGTACTTC. This translates into CASSSWGGTAYEQYF.

CDR3 residues: CSGATHEQFF. The CDR3, as DNA: TGCAGCGGGGCAACCCATGAGCAGTTCTTC. The rearrangement uses TRBV29-1 and TRBJ2-1; no clear D gene. Trimming took off 7 bases at V and 8 bases at J, with 9 bases between the two ends. Germline V gene data show CDR1 as SQVTM and CDR2 as ANQGSEA. There are 10 residues in the CDR3.

V usage is TRBV7-3 and J usage is TRBJ2-3, with TRBD2 as a possible D gene (5 bases). The V gene lost 6 bases and the J gene lost 4 bases, with 8 bases spanning the gap. The CDR3 contains 12 residues. The V gene's germline CDR1 is SGHTA and CDR2 FQGTGA. CDR3 sequence: CASSYGADTQYF. The CDR3 DNA reads TGTGCCAGCAGTTACGGGGCAGATACGCAGTATTTT.

The rearrangement links TRBV5-4 to TRBJ1-6, with 8 bases lining up with TRBD1. The length of the CDR3 is 18 residues. Germline CDR1 is SGHNT and CDR2 is YYREEE (reference sequence). The V and J ends lost 1 base and 5 bases, in that order; junction bases with no gene match: 11. DNA of the CDR3: TGTGCCAGCAGCTTGACCGCGGTGAGGACAGGGAATAATTCACCCCTCCACTTT. This encodes CASSLTAVRTGNNSPLHF.

This clone was detected only once. V usage is TRBV7-6 and J usage is TRBJ2-2; TRBD2 is a possible D gene (5 bases). Germline CDR1 is SGHVS and CDR2 is FNYEAQ. V was pared by 0 bases and J by 1 base, with 6 bases between. The CDR3 loop spans 15 amino acids. For the CDR3, the DNA is TGTGCCAGCAGCTTAGCCGCGGGGAACACCGGGGAGCTGTTTTTT. Its protein is CASSLAAGNTGELFF.

The V gene is TRBV5-4, the J gene TRBJ2-5, with 9 bases matching TRBD1. The CDR3 is made up of 14 amino acids. V shed 4 bases, J shed 2 bases, and the junction held 3 bases outside the gene matches. Germline V gene sequence: CDR1 SGHNT, CDR2 YYREEE (reference sequence). CDR3 DNA: TGTGCCAGCAGCAGGACAGGGGATCAAGAGACCCAGTACTTC. Translated: CASSRTGDQETQYF.

The chain employs TRBV6-5 and TRBJ1-5; D gene ambiguous. Germline V lookup: CDR1 MNHEY, CDR2 SVGAGI. The ends were cut back, 0 bases at V and 1 base at J, with 7 bases in the middle. This CDR3 is built from 15 residues. The CDR3 DNA is TGTGCCAGCAGTTACTCGGGCCTAAGCAATCAGCCCCAGCATTTT. Residues: CASSYSGLSNQPQHF.

CDR3 sequence: CASSSFDLTGTYGYTF. The CDR3 nucleotides read TGTGCCAGCAGCTCGTTCGACCTGACAGGGACCTATGGCTACACCTTC. The rearrangement joins TRBV7-9 to TRBJ1-2, with 7 nucleotides matching TRBD1. The CDR3 covers 16 residues. Germline V lookup: CDR1 SEHNR, CDR2 FQNEAQ (reference sequence). With 4 bases clipped from V and 4 bases from J, the junction kept 12 bases outside the gene matches.

The V and J genes are TRBV2 and TRBJ2-6, with 7 bases identical to TRBD1. The J segment lost 2 bases and the V segment lost 6 bases, leaving 4 bases of the junction unmatched. This CDR3 has 15 amino acids. Germline V lookup: CDR1 SNHLY, CDR2 FYNNEI. The CDR3 bases are TGTGCCAGCAGGGCACAGGGGACTGGGGCCAACGTCCTGACTTTC. Protein sequence: CASRAQGTGANVLTF.

V usage is TRBV13 and J usage is TRBJ1-2; D gene uncertain. The CDR3 has 15 amino acids. CDR1 and CDR2 (germline): PRHDT, FYEKMQ (reference sequence). Trimming took off 5 bases at V and 0 bases at J, with 13 bases between the two ends. In DNA, the CDR3 is TGTGCCAGCAGCCCGTCCGCGGTATCTAACTATGGCTACACCTTC. Translating it yields CASSPSAVSNYGYTF. The entire variable domain, with the rest obtained from reference TRBV13 and TRBJ1-2, is as follows: AAGVIQSPRHLIKEKRETATLKCYPIPRHDTVYWYQQGPGQDPQFLISFYEKMQSDKGSIPDRFSAQQFSDYHSELNMSSLELGDSALYFCASSPSAVSNYGYTFGSGTRLTVV.

The chain couples TRBV5-4 to TRBJ2-7; 7 nucleotides align to TRBD2. CDR1 is SGHNT and CDR2 is YYREEE in the germline V gene (reference sequence). CDR3 size: 13 residues. After removal of 0 bases from V and 7 bases from J, the junction contained 4 bases not matched to a gene. The CDR3 nucleotides read TGTGCCAGCAGCTTGGGGGGGGGACGAGAGCAGTACTTC. It is translated as CASSLGGGREQYF.

V and J are TRBV18 and TRBJ2-1; TRBD1 matches at 8 bases. Germline CDR1 reads KGHSH; CDR2 reads LQKENI. J gave up 8 bases and V 5 bases, and 5 bases lay outside the gene matches. The CDR3 sequence is 13 residues long. The CDR3 spells CASSRTGFDEQFF. In DNA form, the CDR3 reads TGTGCCAGCTCAAGGACAGGGTTTGATGAGCAGTTCTTC.

This clone was seen once. The rearrangement uses TRBV20-1 and TRBJ1-1; D is undetermined. The CDR3 is 11 amino acids. In germline, CDR1 is DFQATT, CDR2 SNEGSKA (reference sequence). V lost 6 bases to trimming and J lost 3 bases, with 8 bases between them. Here the CDR3 reads CSAQEDTEAFF. CDR3 nucleotide sequence: TGCAGTGCGCAGGAGGACACTGAAGCTTTCTTT.

The chain joins TRBV5-1 to TRBJ1-1, with D possibly TRBD1 on 6 matching bases. The V gene's germline CDR1 is SGHRS and CDR2 YFSETQ. Trimming pared 3 bases from V and 0 bases from J, leaving 21 bases between. This CDR3 has 18 amino acids. CDR3 in amino acids: CASSSSVLRTDMNTEAFF. The CDR3 region has the DNA TGCGCCAGCAGCTCAAGTGTACTTCGGACAGACATGAACACTGAAGCTTTCTTT.